This T cell receptor beta chain was identified in a study of T cells in Graves' hyperthyroidism and ophthalmopathy. Study context: Any treatment followed the collection of peripheral blood at initial diagnosis.

As regards this clonotype: Antigen unknown.

Overall study findings and caveats: Within blood appeared most thyroid clonotypes that had expanded above 0.001.

RNA transcripts yielded amplified TCR beta CDR3 regions. The study used the HTBI primer set for a first-round RT-PCR of the TCR CDR3. A single record per CDR3 protein comes from TCRdb applying MiXCR to the multiplex PCR reads. The profile shows 300,000 to 350,000 distinct CDR3 sequences, roughly 14% of them singletons. The sequenced material came from blood. This receptor was obtained from a woman between 25 and 40 years old with Graves' hyperthyroidism.

This CDR3 reads CASSYSGGVNGYTF. The CDR3 DNA sequence: TGTGCCAGCAGTTACTCGGGGGGGGTGAATGGCTACACCTTC. The chain couples TRBV6-5 to TRBJ1-2; D might be TRBD1 (5 bases). CDR1 and CDR2 (germline): MNHEY, SVGAGI. Trimming took off 0 bases at V and 6 bases at J, with 11 bases between the two ends. This CDR3 comprises 14 residues.